This TCR beta chain was recorded in a study of blood T cells in healthy people across ages. Study background: Using template switching, researchers captured about one barcoded beta molecule for each two T cells.

This clonotype has at least ten counts. No antigen is known for it. Every sample gave at least 5 micrograms of total RNA when it was extracted. The CDR3 spans 13 residues. Germline CDR1 and CDR2: MNHEY and SMNVEV (reference sequence). V was shortened by 6 bases and J by 6 bases, with 9 bases between the two germline ends. Findings of the study overall: Leaving the PBMCs unsorted stopped any conclusive comparison of naive versus antigen-experienced cells.

The second PCR ran about 6 to 11 cycles with a sample-barcoded 5' primer and J-beta primers. There were at least 2.5 million CDR3-containing paired-end reads obtained from each sample. Via MiXCR, TCRdb re-called the 5' RACE reads, giving one row per CDR3 protein. This table has 1 million or so distinct CDR3 sequences, 40% to 55% appearing once. Sequenced input: blood. The chain is built from TRBV27 and TRBJ1-6, with D unresolved. The source of this sequence is a woman in her fifties or sixties in good health. This CDR3 reads CASSSKPNSPLHF. The CDR3 nucleotides are TGTGCCAGCAGCTCTAAGCCTAATTCACCCCTCCACTTT.